These 21 T cell receptor beta chains originate from one sample sequenced in a study of T cell changes during pregnancy in multiple sclerosis. Measured with immunoSEQ multiplex PCR; TCRdb has only the in-frame clones, and not every one. The sample has around 75,000 clones; 90% to 95% are singletons. The sample was CD4+ T cells from peripheral blood mononuclear cells, taken in the third trimester of pregnancy. The receptors derive from a female donor in good health, enrolled as a control in a pregnancy study.

The rearrangement joins TRBV9 to TRBJ1-4; 7 positions match TRBD1. Per the germline V gene, CDR1 is SGDLS and CDR2 is YYNGEE. The CDR3 has 15 residues. Unmatched junction bases numbered 9, after V lost 2 bases and J lost 8 bases. This chain's CDR3 is CASSVRTGSGEKLFF. CDR3 in DNA: TGTGCCAGCAGCGTTCGGACAGGCTCAGGGGAAAAACTGTTTTTT.

The rearrangement uses TRBV4-3 and TRBJ1-6; D is possibly TRBD1 (6 bases). This CDR3 contains 19 residues. Trimming cost V 0 bases and J 6 bases, with 21 bases left between them. CDR1 is LGHNA and CDR2 is YSLEER in the germline V gene. As DNA, the CDR3 is TGCGCCAGCAGCCAAGAAACTCTCGCGGGGGCGCAGGGTAATTCACCCCTCCACTTT. Translating gives CASSQETLAGAQGNSPLHF.

The chain combines TRBV9 with TRBJ1-4, with 7 positions matching TRBD1. V was clipped by 3 bases and J by 4 bases; unmatched bases: 6. This CDR3 is 15 amino acids long. The germline V gene has CDR1 SGDLS and CDR2 YYNGEE. CDR3 in amino acids: CASSGGTVDNEKLFF. CDR3 DNA sequence: TGTGCCAGCAGCGGGGGGACAGTCGATAATGAAAAACTGTTTTTT.

This clone was seen a few times. The rearrangement uses TRBV7-9 and TRBJ1-2; TRBD1 agrees at 9 bases. There are 15 residues in the CDR3. In germline, CDR1 is SEHNR, CDR2 FQNEAQ (reference sequence). The V gene end was trimmed by 5 bases and the J gene end by 3 bases; junction bases not matched to a gene: 7. In DNA, the CDR3 is TGTGCCAGCAGCCCCGGGACAGGGAAGGACTATGGCTACACCTTC. Protein product: CASSPGTGKDYGYTF.

The chain links TRBV7-9 to TRBJ1-1; the D gene is possibly TRBD1 (6 bases). The CDR3 runs 15 residues. Trimming took 3 bases from V and 4 from J, leaving 15 bases between them. Germline CDR1 and CDR2: SEHNR and FQNEAQ (reference sequence). The CDR3 DNA reads as TGTGCCAGCAGCTTCAAAGGGGTAGGGGGCACTGAAGCTTTCTTT. It translates to CASSFKGVGGTEAFF.

V gene TRBV5-5 combines with J gene TRBJ1-2; 7 nucleotides align to TRBD1. V dropped 0 bases and J dropped 3; count of bases not matched to a gene: 5. CDR1 and CDR2 from the germline V gene are SGHKS and YYEKEE (reference sequence). There are 15 residues in the CDR3. The CDR3 is CASSLGQGIDYGYTF. The CDR3 nucleotides read TGTGCCAGCAGCTTGGGACAGGGTATCGACTATGGCTACACCTTC.

The chain carries TRBV5-6 and TRBJ1-1; D might be TRBD1 (5 bases). In germline, CDR1 is SGHDT, CDR2 YYEEEE. The V end was cut by 4 bases, the J end by 9 bases, with 13 bases between. The CDR3 loop spans 12 amino acids. DNA of the CDR3: TGTGCCAGCAGCCTAGGGGAAGGCAAAGCTTTCTTT. Translated, it gives CASSLGEGKAFF.

Only a few counts were recorded for this clone. The V gene is TRBV5-1, the J gene TRBJ2-5, with D maybe TRBD1 (5 bases). Trimming took off 0 bases at V and 7 bases at J, with 10 bases between the two ends. The CDR3 has 13 amino acids. Per germline, CDR1 SGHRS and CDR2 YFSETQ. CDR3 protein: CASSLDRLGTQYF. In nucleotides, the CDR3 is TGCGCCAGCAGCTTGGACAGGCTAGGGACCCAGTACTTC.

The V call is TRBV10-3, the J call TRBJ2-7, with D maybe TRBD1 (5 bases). The V gene lost 3 bases and the J gene lost 2 bases, with 5 bases spanning the gap. The germline V gene encodes CDR1 ENHRY and CDR2 SYGVKD. This CDR3 is 12 amino acids long. In nucleotides, the CDR3 is TGTGCCATCAGTGAACAGGCCTACGAGCAGTACTTC. Its translation: CAISEQAYEQYF.

V is TRBV9 and J is TRBJ1-2; D might be TRBD1 (6 bases). V was pared by 2 bases and J by 8 bases, with 16 bases between. The CDR3 covers 14 residues. In germline, CDR1 is SGDLS, CDR2 YYNGEE. The DNA of the CDR3 is TGTGCCAGCAGCGTGGGCAGGGGCGCAGGCGGCTACACCTTC. This sequence encodes CASSVGRGAGGYTF.

The chain recombines TRBV2 with TRBJ1-2; 9 nucleotides agree with TRBD1. V lost 5 bases, J lost 6 bases, and 7 bases stayed unmatched. Germline V gene data show CDR1 as SNHLY and CDR2 as FYNNEI. This CDR3 region has 14 residues. This CDR3 is CASSSPTGGNGYTF. CDR3 nucleotides: TGTGCCAGCAGTTCCCCCACAGGGGGCAATGGCTACACCTTC. Full variable domain (remainder filled in from reference TRBV2 and TRBJ1-2): EPEVTQTPSHQVTQMGQEVILRCVPISNHLYFYWYRQILGQKVEFLVSFYNNEISEKSEIFDDQFSVERPDGSNFTLKIRSTKLEDSAMYFCASSSPTGGNGYTFGSGTRLTVV.

The chain carries TRBV5-1 and TRBJ1-1; tentative D call: TRBD1 (6 bases). CDR1 is SGHRS, CDR2 YFSETQ, per germline. V was pared by 4 bases and J by 3 bases, with 16 bases between. CDR3 size: 15 residues. CDR3 DNA: TGCGCCAGCAGCAGGGGGTTTGGTGGGGACACTGAAGCTTTCTTT. Its protein is CASSRGFGGDTEAFF.

V is TRBV5-4 and J is TRBJ1-2; 7 bases match TRBD1. The CDR3 is made up of 15 amino acids. Germline-derived CDR1 and CDR2 are SGHNT and YYREEE (reference sequence). The junction had 11 bases not matched to a gene; V was cut back by 4 bases and J by 5 bases. The CDR3 loop is CASSLDRVPGYGYTF. In DNA form, the CDR3 reads TGTGCCAGCAGCCTCGACAGGGTTCCGGGATATGGCTACACCTTC.

The chain couples TRBV9 to TRBJ2-2, with TRBD2 identical over 13 bases. Trimming removed 0 bases from V and 2 bases from J; junction bases left unmatched: 16. The germline CDR1 and CDR2 sequences are SGDLS and YYNGEE. The CDR3 runs 22 residues. The CDR3 DNA is TGTGCCAGCAGCGTAGCTACAGGAACGAGACTAGCGGGGGGCCTAAACACCGGGGAGCTGTTTTTT. This codes for CASSVATGTRLAGGLNTGELFF.

The CDR3 bases are TGTGCCAGCTCACCCCCCGGGACAGGGGCCTACGAGCAGTACTTC. Protein: CASSPPGTGAYEQYF. The genes are TRBV18 and TRBJ2-7; 10 nucleotides align to TRBD1. Trimming took 3 bases from V and 2 from J; bases not matched to a gene: 4. CDR3 length equals 15 residues. The germline CDR1 and CDR2 sequences are KGHSH and LQKENI.

V usage is TRBV5-1 and J usage is TRBJ1-4, with D perhaps matching TRBD1 (6 bases). This CDR3 region has 16 residues. V lost 0 bases to trimming and J lost 4 bases, with 13 bases between them. The germline CDR1 and CDR2 sequences are SGHRS and YFSETQ. The CDR3 is CASSLVPTGSNEKLFF. CDR3 DNA sequence: TGCGCCAGCAGCTTGGTCCCCACAGGGAGTAATGAAAAACTGTTTTTT.

The chain uses TRBV19 and TRBJ1-4, with a weak D call TRBD1 (5 bases). The CDR3 is 15 amino acids. Per the germline V gene, CDR1 is LNHDA and CDR2 is SQIVND (reference sequence). Trimming removed 6 bases from V and 8 bases from J, with 19 bases in between. The CDR3 sequence: CASSMRVHRGEKLFF. For the CDR3, the DNA is TGTGCCAGTAGCATGAGAGTCCACCGGGGGGAAAAACTGTTTTTT.

The chain uses TRBV9 and TRBJ2-1; a weak D match, TRBD2 (6 bases). This CDR3 has 15 amino acids. V was pared by 4 bases and J by 2 bases, with 13 bases between. Germline V gene data show CDR1 as SGDLS and CDR2 as YYNGEE. This CDR3 reads CASSPRLAPYNEQFF. As DNA, the CDR3 is TGTGCCAGCAGCCCTCGCCTAGCGCCCTACAATGAGCAGTTCTTC. The full variable domain, with the rest looked up from reference TRBV9 and TRBJ2-1, is DSGVTQTPKHLITATGQRVTLRCSPRSGDLSVYWYQQSLDQGLQFLIQYYNGEERAKGNILERFSAQQFPDLHSELNLSSLELGDSALYFCASSPRLAPYNEQFFGPGTRLTVL.

In this sample, this clone turned up once. The gene calls are TRBV5-6 and TRBJ1-2, with D maybe TRBD1 (6 bases). The CDR3 is made up of 14 amino acids. The V end lost 5 bases, the J end lost 8 bases, and 19 bases lay between the germline ends. Germline-derived CDR1 and CDR2 are SGHDT and YYEEEE. The CDR3 nucleotides are TGTGCCAGCAGTCGGTCCCCGGCAGGGGAAGGCTACACCTTC. Translation gives CASSRSPAGEGYTF.

This clone turned up a few times. The rearrangement joins TRBV2 to TRBJ1-1, with a tentative D call TRBD1 (6 bases). The CDR3 consists of 14 residues. Germline V lookup: CDR1 SNHLY, CDR2 FYNNEI. The V and J ends lost 7 bases and 1 base respectively, with 13 bases between them. CDR3 in amino acids: CASTGLRGNTEAFF. CDR3 bases: TGTGCCAGCACCGGACTCAGGGGGAACACTGAAGCTTTCTTT.

The chain combines TRBV6-4 with TRBJ1-2; 9 nucleotides match TRBD1. CDR1 and CDR2 from the germline V gene are MRHNA and SNTAGT. J was trimmed by 6 bases and V by 5 bases; bases with no gene match: 13. The CDR3 covers 16 residues. The CDR3: CASSLSPGQGVNGYTF. CDR3 sequence (DNA): TGTGCCAGCAGTCTATCTCCGGGACAGGGTGTTAATGGCTACACCTTC.